This T cell receptor beta chain was obtained from a study of technical replicates of blood from a handful of donors. Libraries were prepared by immunoSEQ multiplex PCR; TCRdb keeps only in-frame clonotypes and omits some of them. Here the sample spans 70,000 to 95,000 clones, more than 85% being singletons. Germline CDR1 and CDR2: MNHEY and SVGAGI. The V and J ends lost 11 bases and 0 bases respectively, with 18 bases between them. There are 15 residues in the CDR3. This chain links TRBV6-5 with TRBJ2-3; D might be TRBD1 (5 bases). The source of this sequence is a human donor in good health. The sequencing input was T cells isolated from PBMCs. The CDR3 coding sequence is TGTGCCTCAAAGCTTGGGGCTGCGAGCACAGATACGCAGTATTTT. This translates into CASKLGAASTDTQYF.